The clone carrying this TCR beta chain came up many times. This sample was included in a study of early T cells in non-severe SARS-CoV-2 infection. Trimming removed 0 bases from V and 10 bases from J; junction bases left unmatched: 9. The CDR3 is 15 residues long. Per germline, CDR1 SGDLS and CDR2 YYNGEE. TCRdb used MiXCR to reprocess the 5' RACE reads, holding one entry per CDR3 protein. The sample has fewer than 100,000 distinct CDR3 sequences; about 17% are singletons. The TCR sequence derives from an adult who was a healthcare worker with PCR-confirmed SARS-CoV-2 infection or an uninfected control (not recorded which). This chain joins TRBV9 and TRBJ2-1; 8 nucleotides align to TRBD2. The sequenced sample consisted of whole blood. In DNA form, the CDR3 reads TGTGCCAGCAGCGTAGCCTTAACTAGCGGCGCCGAGCAGTTCTTC. Its protein is CASSVALTSGAEQFF. The full variable domain, its missing parts supplied by reference TRBV9 and TRBJ2-1, is DSGVTQTPKHLITATGQRVTLRCSPRSGDLSVYWYQQSLDQGLQFLIQYYNGEERAKGNILERFSAQQFPDLHSELNLSSLELGDSALYFCASSVALTSGAEQFFGPGTRLTVL.